What follows are 25 T cell receptor beta chains derived from one specimen sequenced in a study of blood T cells in healthy people across ages. Together with a sample-barcoded 5' primer, a J-beta primer mix was included in a second PCR lasting roughly 6 to 12 cycles. TCRdb re-called the 5' RACE reads with MiXCR, one entry per CDR3 protein. The sample holds 910,000 or so distinct CDR3 sequences; roughly half are singletons and the top ten take around 21%. Sequencing was performed on blood. Receptors originate from a woman aged 55-70 years in good health.

The sample holds one count of this clonotype. The chain is built from TRBV28 and TRBJ2-7, with 8 nucleotides matching TRBD2. V was clipped by 6 bases and J by 0 bases; unmatched bases: 7. The CDR3 totals 15 residues. Germline V gene lookup returns CDR1 MDHEN and CDR2 SYDVKM. CDR3 in amino acids: CASSLRGGISYEQYF. The CDR3 DNA is TGTGCCAGCAGCCTCCGGGGGGGTATCTCCTACGAGCAGTACTTC.

This clonotype has just a few counts. The gene calls are TRBV20-1 and TRBJ1-2; the D gene is possibly TRBD1 (6 bases). The CDR3 is 11 amino acids. Trimming cost V 5 bases and J 2 bases, with 6 bases left between them. The germline V gene encodes CDR1 DFQATT and CDR2 SNEGSKA (reference sequence). The CDR3 sequence: CSAGQNYGYTF. Here the CDR3 DNA reads TGCAGTGCTGGACAGAACTATGGCTACACCTTC.

V gene TRBV11-2 combines with J gene TRBJ2-1; D gene uncertain. V dropped 4 bases and J dropped 7 bases, with 20 bases sitting between them. Germline-derived CDR1 and CDR2 are SGHAT and FQNNGV. The CDR3 has 16 residues. The DNA for the CDR3 is TGTGCCAGCAGCTCCTCTGGGATAGGAGCGAAAAATGAGCAGTTCTTC. It specifies CASSSSGIGAKNEQFF.

This clonotype has a handful of counts. CDR3 protein: CASTTGESRRRTYGYTF. In DNA, the CDR3 is TGTGCCAGCACCACCGGGGAGTCGAGACGCCGAACTTATGGCTACACCTTC. This chain links TRBV12-3 or TRBV12-4 with TRBJ1-2, with D hard to call. Trimming removed 7 bases at V and 5 bases at J, with 26 bases between. The CDR3 is made up of 17 amino acids.

V and J are TRBV2 and TRBJ1-2, with TRBD1 identical over 7 bases. The V and J ends lost 1 base and 7 bases, in that order; junction bases with no gene match: 9. There are 15 residues in the CDR3. Germline V gene lookup returns CDR1 SNHLY and CDR2 FYNNEI. The CDR3 nucleotides are TGTGCCAGCAGTGAAGGAGGACAGGCGGTTGGTGGCTACACCTTC. Its translation is CASSEGGQAVGGYTF.

This clonotype was recorded a few times. The chain recombines TRBV30 with TRBJ1-1, with a possible D match to TRBD1 (6 bases). The CDR3 spans 13 residues. Germline values: CDR1 GTSNPN, CDR2 SVGIG (reference sequence). Trimming took 2 bases from V and 7 from J, leaving 14 bases between them. The CDR3 coding sequence is TGTGCCTGGAGTTCGGGGAGGGGGTTTGAAGCTTTCTTT. Translated, it gives CAWSSGRGFEAFF.

V gene TRBV20-1 combines with J gene TRBJ2-5; D is uncertain. CDR1 and CDR2 from the germline V gene are DFQATT and SNEGSKA (reference sequence). This CDR3 has 16 amino acids. V gave up 6 bases and J gave up 2 bases, with 22 bases separating them. The DNA for the CDR3 is TGCAGTGCAATGGGTATCCGTTTTGGGGTACAAGAGACCCAGTACTTC. It yields the protein CSAMGIRFGVQETQYF.

Here the CDR3 reads CASSLFVGRAAYNEQFF. The CDR3 DNA is TGTGCCAGCAGTTTATTCGTCGGGAGGGCTGCCTACAATGAGCAGTTCTTC. This sequence joins TRBV27 and TRBJ2-1, with 8 nucleotides matching TRBD2. From germline, CDR1 is MNHEY and CDR2 SMNVEV (reference sequence). This CDR3 has 17 residues. The ends lost 1 base at V and 2 bases at J; junction bases unmatched: 7.

The chain couples TRBV29-1 to TRBJ2-5, with 8 bases that match TRBD2. V was pared by 1 base and J by 5 bases, with 6 bases of the junction left unmatched. The CDR3 contains 14 residues. Germline CDR1 is SQVTM and CDR2 is ANQGSEA. Here the CDR3 reads CSVEVGAGAETQYF. CDR3 sequence (DNA): TGCAGCGTTGAAGTGGGAGCGGGGGCGGAGACCCAGTACTTC.

The V and J genes are TRBV4-1 and TRBJ2-5; D possibly corresponds to TRBD2 (6 bases). Germline-derived CDR1 and CDR2 are MGHRA and YSYEKL. Trimming took 1 base from V and 2 from J, leaving 17 bases between them. The CDR3 covers 17 residues. As DNA, the CDR3 is TGCGCCAGCAGCCAAGTAGCGGTACGGCTCGTACAAGAGACCCAGTACTTC. Translating it yields CASSQVAVRLVQETQYF.

This clonotype has a handful of counts. The chain couples TRBV5-5 to TRBJ2-7; no definite D call. This CDR3 region has 12 residues. The V and J ends lost 3 bases and 5 bases respectively, with 9 bases between them. Germline CDR1 SGHKS, CDR2 YYEKEE (reference sequence). The CDR3 DNA sequence: TGTGCCAGCAGCTACGACCGACACGAGCAGTACTTC. Its translation: CASSYDRHEQYF.

J is TRBJ2-4 and V is TRBV5-1, with 7 nucleotides matching TRBD1. This CDR3 spans 12 amino acids. The germline gives CDR1 SGHRS, CDR2 YFSETQ. Germline trimming cut 1 base from V and 13 bases from J; bases unmatched to any gene: 5. The CDR3 reads CASSLKTGEQYF. The CDR3 bases are TGCGCCAGCAGCTTGAAAACAGGGGAGCAGTACTTC.

The chain links TRBV4-1 to TRBJ2-5; D remains unclear. The CDR3 is 12 amino acids. Trimming removed 2 bases from V and 5 bases from J, with 6 bases in between. Germline lookup yields CDR1 MGHRA and CDR2 YSYEKL. Written as DNA, the CDR3 is TGCGCCAGCAGCCAAATTATGGAGACCCAGTACTTC. This encodes CASSQIMETQYF.

As regards this clonotype: One end of the junction fails to match germline, which may point to a read error. The chain is built from TRBV7-9 and TRBJ1-1, with D perhaps matching TRBD1 (5 bases). This CDR3 is 17 amino acids long. The germline gives CDR1 SEHNR, CDR2 FQNEAQ (reference sequence). As DNA, the CDR3 is TGTGCCAGCAGGTTAGAGGTCGGGACGTACGTCGGCACTGAAGCTTTCTTT. It is translated as CASRLEVGTYVGTEAFF.

This clonotype was detected only a few times. The chain employs TRBV27 and TRBJ2-5, with 8 bases matching TRBD2. CDR3 length: 13 residues. V lost 9 bases to trimming and J lost 4 bases; unmatched junction nucleotides: 7. The germline V gene has CDR1 MNHEY and CDR2 SMNVEV (reference sequence). This CDR3 reads CASRGSGRETQYF. CDR3 coding DNA: TGTGCCAGTCGGGGAAGCGGGAGAGAGACCCAGTACTTC.

The chain uses TRBV4-1 and TRBJ2-1; the D call may be TRBD1 or TRBD2 (6 bases each). The J call may be incorrect, as the DNA end agrees better with TRBJ2-7. The CDR3 contains 17 residues. Germline lookup yields CDR1 MGHRA and CDR2 YSYEKL. CDR3 in amino acids: CASSQVGGVSSYNEQYF. CDR3 nucleotides: TGCGCCAGCAGCCAAGTCGGGGGCGTCAGCTCCTACAATGAGCAGTACTTC.

This clonotype was seen a few times. This chain connects TRBV5-1 to TRBJ2-4, with D possibly being TRBD1 or TRBD2 (5 bases each). The last part of the DNA fits TRBJ2-7 better; the J call may be wrong. The CDR3 is 14 amino acids. The germline V gene has CDR1 SGHRS and CDR2 YFSETQ. CDR3 bases: TGCGCCAGCAGCTCGCCTGAACGTGGGACCGAGCAGTACTTC. Residues: CASSSPERGTEQYF.

This rearrangement joins TRBV3-1 to TRBJ2-3; 8 positions match TRBD1. The germline CDR1 and CDR2 sequences are LGHDT and YNNKEL (reference sequence). With V trimmed by 1 base and J by 4 bases, 10 bases remained unmatched. The CDR3 length is 17 residues. Here the CDR3 reads CASSQAPQGEGPDTQYF. CDR3 nucleotide sequence: TGTGCCAGCAGCCAAGCCCCACAGGGGGAAGGTCCAGATACGCAGTATTTT.

The chain has TRBV20-1 and TRBJ2-7; 9 bases line up with TRBD1. Germline CDR1 DFQATT, CDR2 SNEGSKA (reference sequence). The trim removed 3 bases at V and 2 bases at J, leaving 5 bases unmatched. The CDR3 runs 14 residues. CDR3 in DNA: TGCAGTGCTAGTGAGACAGGGGGACCCTACGAGCAGTACTTC. Amino acid sequence: CSASETGGPYEQYF.

The chain links TRBV5-1 to TRBJ2-1, with 8 bases identical to TRBD2. CDR1 is SGHRS and CDR2 is YFSETQ in the germline V gene. After removal of 0 bases from V and 5 bases from J, the junction contained 4 bases not matched to a gene. This CDR3 contains 15 residues. This chain's CDR3 is CASSLAAGVNNEQFF. The CDR3 coding sequence is TGCGCCAGCAGCTTGGCAGCGGGAGTAAACAATGAGCAGTTCTTC. Full variable domain (outside the CDR3, taken from reference TRBV5-1 and TRBJ2-1): KAGVTQTPRYLIKTRGQQVTLSCSPISGHRSVSWYQQTPGQGLQFLFEYFSETQRNKGNFPGRFSGRQFSNSRSEMNVSTLELGDSALYLCASSLAAGVNNEQFFGPGTRLTVL.

This clonotype came up once. The junction departs from the called germline gene at one end, perhaps through a read error. The gene calls are TRBV20-1 and TRBJ1-6, with 10 nucleotides matching TRBD1. The germline V gene encodes CDR1 DFQATT and CDR2 SNEGSKA (reference sequence). This CDR3 has 13 amino acids. The chain's CDR3 is CSGQGASNSLLHF. The CDR3 nucleotides read TGCAGTGGACAGGGGGCTTCTAATTCACTCCTCCACTTT.

The rearrangement links TRBV7-2 to TRBJ2-4, with TRBD1 as a possible D gene (5 bases). The end of the DNA aligns better with TRBJ2-7, so the J call may be wrong. The germline V gene has CDR1 SGHTA and CDR2 FQGNSA. CDR3 length: 14 amino acids. The CDR3 DNA reads as TGTGCCAGCAGCCCCCTTCCAGGGCCCCACGAGCAGTACTTC. Its protein is CASSPLPGPHEQYF.

This clonotype has just a few counts. The chain combines TRBV20-1 with TRBJ2-1; 10 bases line up with TRBD2. Germline CDR1 reads DFQATT; CDR2 reads SNEGSKA (reference sequence). The trim removed 6 bases at V and 7 bases at J, leaving 15 bases unmatched. This CDR3 region has 16 residues. The CDR3 sequence is CSADIPASGSVNEQFF. The CDR3 DNA is TGCAGTGCCGACATCCCCGCTAGCGGGAGCGTAAATGAGCAGTTCTTC.

J is TRBJ2-2 and V is TRBV28, with 9 bases identical to TRBD1. The germline CDR1 and CDR2 sequences are MDHEN and SYDVKM. The junction had 4 bases not matched to a gene; V was cut back by 3 bases and J by 5 bases. The CDR3 totals 15 residues. The CDR3 loop is CASSLGDRVTGELFF. The CDR3 nucleotides are TGTGCCAGCAGTTTGGGGGACAGGGTGACCGGGGAGCTGTTTTTT. The full variable domain, with the rest looked up from reference TRBV28 and TRBJ2-2, is DVKVTQSSRYLVKRTGEKVFLECVQDMDHENMFWYRQDPGLGLRLIYFSYDVKMKEKGDIPEGYSVSREKKERFSLILESASTNQTSMYLCASSLGDRVTGELFFGEGSRLTVL.

The chain uses TRBV27 and TRBJ2-3; D may be TRBD1 (6 bases). The CDR3 totals 14 residues. The V gene's germline CDR1 is MNHEY and CDR2 SMNVEV (reference sequence). Trimming stripped 5 bases from V and 2 bases from J, with 11 bases between. The CDR3 spells CASSARQATDTQYF. The CDR3 DNA sequence: TGTGCCAGCAGTGCCCGACAGGCCACAGATACGCAGTATTTT.